Listed below are T cell receptor beta chains from one sample, sequenced in a study of blood T cell repertoires in COVID-19. Sequencing used immunoSEQ multiplex PCR; TCRdb keeps in-frame clones, though not all of them. The repertoire holds about 60,000 clones, around 80% seen once, with 3.5% in the top ten. Input material: peripheral blood. These receptors were taken from a man between 60 and 70 years old with acute or convalescent COVID-19. CDR3s include the opening cysteine and the closing phenylalanine or tryptophan. D genes are given only for firm matches. The size entry is marked missing in some rows and otherwise reads once, few, many or a size class.

V gene: TRBV7-7
D gene: -
J gene: TRBJ1-3
clone size: -
CDR3 DNA: TGTGCCAGCAGCAACGGTTTTGGAAACACCATATATTTT
CDR3 protein: CASSNGFGNTIYF

V gene: TRBV2
D gene: -
J gene: TRBJ1-1
clone size: -
CDR3 DNA: TGTGCCAGCAGTGACGGGTCGGGGTTTGAAGCTTTCTTT
CDR3 protein: CASSDGSGFEAFF

V gene: TRBV18
D gene: -
J gene: TRBJ2-5
clone size: -
CDR3 DNA: TGTGCCAGCTCACCAGTGGGGGGCCAAGAGACCCAGTACTTC
CDR3 protein: CASSPVGGQETQYF

V gene: TRBV6-5
D gene: -
J gene: TRBJ2-3
clone size: -
CDR3 DNA: TGTGCCAGCAGTTTGAAGGGGGGGGGCACAGATACGCAGTATTTT
CDR3 protein: CASSLKGGGTDTQYF

V gene: TRBV19
D gene: TRBD1
J gene: TRBJ1-2
clone size: -
CDR3 DNA: TGTGCCAGTAGTATATGGGACAGGAGGGGAGATGGCTACACCTTC
CDR3 protein: CASSIWDRRGDGYTF

V gene: TRBV6-1
D gene: TRBD1
J gene: TRBJ1-4
clone size: -
CDR3 DNA: TGTGCCAGCAGTGAAACCCGGACAGGGTTTGAAAAACTGTTTTTT
CDR3 protein: CASSETRTGFEKLFF

V gene: TRBV2
D gene: -
J gene: TRBJ1-6
clone size: -
CDR3 DNA: TGTGCCAGCAGAGATGGACAGAGCTCCTATAATTCACCCCTCCACTTT
CDR3 protein: CASRDGQSSYNSPLHF

V gene: TRBV5-6
D gene: -
J gene: TRBJ2-1
clone size: once
CDR3 DNA: TGTGCCAGCAGCTTGGAACAGGGAAAGGCAAATGAGCAGTTCTTC
CDR3 protein: CASSLEQGKANEQFF

V gene: TRBV9
D gene: -
J gene: TRBJ1-5
clone size: -
CDR3 DNA: TGTGCCAGCAGCGTAGGGTTTGAGTATCAGCCCCAGCATTTT
CDR3 protein: CASSVGFEYQPQHF

V gene: TRBV4-1
D gene: TRBD1
J gene: TRBJ1-2
clone size: -
CDR3 DNA: TGCGCCAGCAGCCTATTACAGGGGGCTAACTATGGCTACACCTTC
CDR3 protein: CASSLLQGANYGYTF

V gene: TRBV5-1
D gene: TRBD1
J gene: TRBJ1-3
clone size: -
CDR3 DNA: TGCGCCAGCAGCTCCGGGACAGGGTCTGGAAACACCATATATTTT
CDR3 protein: CASSSGTGSGNTIYF

V gene: TRBV5-5
D gene: -
J gene: TRBJ2-7
clone size: -
CDR3 DNA: TGTGCCAGCAGCTTGGCAGACAGCCCTTTTCCCTACGAGCAGTACTTC
CDR3 protein: CASSLADSPFPYEQYF

V gene: TRBV7-9
D gene: -
J gene: TRBJ2-3
clone size: few
CDR3 DNA: TGTGCCAGCAGCCGCCTAAGACAAAACACAGATACGCAGTATTTT
CDR3 protein: CASSRLRQNTDTQYF

V gene: TRBV11-2
D gene: -
J gene: TRBJ2-6
clone size: -
CDR3 DNA: TGTGCCAGCAGCTCAGTATTGAGGGGGCGGGAAACTGGGGCCAACGTCCTGACTTTC
CDR3 protein: CASSSVLRGRETGANVLTF

V gene: TRBV30
D gene: TRBD1
J gene: TRBJ1-2
clone size: -
CDR3 DNA: TGTGCCTGGAGTGAGACAGGGGTATGGACGCTTCTCCACTATGGCTACACCTTC
CDR3 protein: CAWSETGVWTLLHYGYTF

V gene: TRBV27
D gene: -
J gene: TRBJ2-3
clone size: -
CDR3 DNA: TGTGCCAGCAGTTTAAAAGGGACTCATACGCAGTATTTT
CDR3 protein: CASSLKGTHTQYF

V gene: TRBV6-6
D gene: -
J gene: TRBJ1-5
clone size: -
CDR3 DNA: TGTGCCAGCAGGACACCACAGGAGCCCCAGCATTTT
CDR3 protein: CASRTPQEPQHF

V gene: TRBV5-8
D gene: -
J gene: TRBJ1-4
clone size: -
CDR3 DNA: TGTGCCAGCAGTTTTCCACTGCATAGTCCTGAAAAACTGTTTTTT
CDR3 protein: CASSFPLHSPEKLFF

V gene: TRBV7-9
D gene: -
J gene: TRBJ1-1
clone size: once
CDR3 DNA: TGTGCCAGCAGCTTGGACGGGACACCAGCTTTCTTT
CDR3 protein: CASSLDGTPAFF

V gene: TRBV24-1
D gene: -
J gene: TRBJ1-5
clone size: once
CDR3 DNA: TGTGCCACCAGCGCTGACACGGGGAATCAGCCCCAGCATTTT
CDR3 protein: CATSADTGNQPQHF

V gene: TRBV18
D gene: -
J gene: TRBJ1-6
clone size: few
CDR3 DNA: TGTGCCAGCTCAGCATTTAAAATGAGCTCCTATAATTCACCCCTCCACTTT
CDR3 protein: CASSAFKMSSYNSPLHF

V gene: TRBV5-4
D gene: TRBD1
J gene: TRBJ2-7
clone size: -
CDR3 DNA: TGTGCCAGCAGCTTGGAAGGGACAGGGACCGAGCAGTACTTC
CDR3 protein: CASSLEGTGTEQYF

V gene: TRBV18
D gene: -
J gene: TRBJ2-3
clone size: -
CDR3 DNA: TGTGCCAGCTCACCACCCGCGCAACCAGATACGCAGTATTTT
CDR3 protein: CASSPPAQPDTQYF

V gene: TRBV9
D gene: TRBD2
J gene: TRBJ2-2
clone size: few
CDR3 DNA: TGTGCCAGCAGCGTAGACGCGGGGGGTGGGACCGGGGAGCTGTTTTTT
CDR3 protein: CASSVDAGGGTGELFF

V gene: TRBV5-8
D gene: -
J gene: TRBJ1-1
clone size: -
CDR3 DNA: TGTGCCAGCAGCCTCGGGGGGGGCACTGAAGCTTTCTTT
CDR3 protein: CASSLGGGTEAFF

V gene: TRBV7-9
D gene: TRBD1
J gene: TRBJ1-2
clone size: -
CDR3 DNA: TGTGCCAGCAGCTTAGGACAGGGGGCTCGGGCTAACTATGGCTACACCTTC
CDR3 protein: CASSLGQGARANYGYTF

V gene: TRBV10-3
D gene: -
J gene: TRBJ1-2
clone size: -
CDR3 DNA: TGTGCCACCGAGTCCTCTTTATCGGACTTTTATGGCTACACCTTC
CDR3 protein: CATESSLSDFYGYTF

V gene: TRBV7-9
D gene: -
J gene: TRBJ1-1
clone size: -
CDR3 DNA: TGTGCCGCCTCAGGGCTGGACACTGAAGCTTTCTTT
CDR3 protein: CAASGLDTEAFF

V gene: TRBV7-2
D gene: TRBD2
J gene: TRBJ2-1
clone size: -
CDR3 DNA: TGTGCCAGCAGCTTGCCGAGCGGGGGGTACAATGAGCAGTTCTTC
CDR3 protein: CASSLPSGGYNEQFF

V gene: TRBV7-2
D gene: -
J gene: TRBJ2-1
clone size: -
CDR3 DNA: TGTGCCAGCAGCTTAGATCGGGGGGCCGGTTATGAGCAGTTCTTC
CDR3 protein: CASSLDRGAGYEQFF

V gene: TRBV5-5
D gene: -
J gene: TRBJ2-1
clone size: -
CDR3 DNA: TGTGCCAGCACCCTAGACCCGACTAACAATGAGCAGTTCTTC
CDR3 protein: CASTLDPTNNEQFF

V gene: TRBV7-6
D gene: TRBD1
J gene: TRBJ2-5
clone size: few
CDR3 DNA: TGTGCCAGCAGCTTAGCGCACAACAGGGGGGAGACCCAGTACTTC
CDR3 protein: CASSLAHNRGETQYF

V gene: TRBV19
D gene: -
J gene: TRBJ1-5
clone size: once
CDR3 DNA: TGTGCCAGTAGTGGTCCCGGGAAACAGCCCCAGCATTTT
CDR3 protein: CASSGPGKQPQHF

V gene: TRBV7-2
D gene: -
J gene: TRBJ1-6
clone size: -
CDR3 DNA: TGTGCCAGCAGCTCCCGCGGGTCTGCTTCACCCCTCCACTTT
CDR3 protein: CASSSRGSASPLHF

V gene: TRBV6-6
D gene: -
J gene: TRBJ2-6
clone size: few
CDR3 DNA: TGTGCCAGCACCCCCACAGGGAATGATGGGGCCAACGTCCTGACTTTC
CDR3 protein: CASTPTGNDGANVLTF

V gene: TRBV10-2
D gene: TRBD1
J gene: TRBJ1-1
clone size: -
CDR3 DNA: TGCGCCAGCTCAGAAGGGACAGCCTGGACTGAAGCTTTCTTT
CDR3 protein: CASSEGTAWTEAFF

V gene: TRBV2
D gene: -
J gene: TRBJ2-4
clone size: -
CDR3 DNA: TGTGCCAGCAGTGAAGAGAGGCAGGGCGCCAAAAACATTCAGTACTTC
CDR3 protein: CASSEERQGAKNIQYF

V gene: TRBV4-1
D gene: -
J gene: TRBJ2-5
clone size: -
CDR3 DNA: TGCGCCAGCAGCCAGAGCCTCGGGGTGTACCAAGAGACCCAGTACTTC
CDR3 protein: CASSQSLGVYQETQYF

V gene: TRBV5-1
D gene: TRBD1
J gene: TRBJ1-4
clone size: -
CDR3 DNA: TGCGCCAGCAGCTCCGGGACAGGGGGAGAAAAACTGTTTTTT
CDR3 protein: CASSSGTGGEKLFF

V gene: TRBV9
D gene: -
J gene: TRBJ1-5
clone size: -
CDR3 DNA: TGTGCCAAGAAAACGGGACACTTT
CDR3 protein: CAKKTGHF